What follows describes a single T cell receptor beta chain. Its antigen is not known. Patients had residual fresh-frozen tumor tissue and more than two years of survival data. The sample is drawn from a study of glioma-infiltrating T cells after dendritic cell vaccination. General study points: Few patients contributed both blood and tumor specimens.

Per germline, CDR1 SGHDT and CDR2 YYEEEE. The length of the CDR3 is 17 residues. V lost 0 bases to trimming and J lost 0 bases, with 12 bases between them. Amplification used 60 V beta primers and 13 J beta primers. The assay was immunoSEQ multiplex PCR, and TCRdb's table has in-frame clones only and misses some. This sample has over 55,000 clones, with around 81% found just once. Sequences were derived from blood, sampled before dendritic cell vaccination. The chain combines TRBV5-6 with TRBJ2-2; possibly TRBD2 for D (5 bases). The receptor's source is a human donor with glioblastoma. CDR3 in DNA: TGTGCCAGCAGCTTGGCCGTCTACGGGGCGAACACCGGGGAGCTGTTTTTT. Translating gives CASSLAVYGANTGELFF.